The 18 T cell receptor beta chains presented below share a single source sample, sequenced in a study of Tregs in tolerant kidney transplant recipients. Here immunoSEQ multiplex PCR was the method, and the copy in TCRdb shows in-frame clones only, minus some. Across 25,000 to 40,000 clones, the top ten clones capture 1.5% to 2% of the sample. The nonmyeloablative bone marrow transplants came from related graft donors, with transient mixed chimerism. Sequencing was performed on CD4+ T cells from blood (PBMCs), taken 24 months after the transplant. These receptors came from a human patient who received a combined kidney and bone marrow transplant. The graft donor may account for some of the T cells.

Comment on this clone: With the read ending 3 residues before the CDR3 end, the germline J gene is used to fill in that end. V and J are TRBV7-2 and TRBJ2-3, with TRBD2 as a possible D gene (5 bases). V dropped 3 bases and J dropped 4 bases, with 11 bases sitting between them. The CDR3 sequence is 14 residues long. CDR1 and CDR2 from the germline V gene are SGHTA and FQGNSA. The DNA read from the CDR3 is TGTGCCAGCAGCTTTGCGGGTATGGCAGATACG. It encodes CASSFAGMADT. The CDR3 in full is CASSFAGMADTQYF.

As concerns this clone: The CDR3 is cut off 3 residues early in the read; its end comes from the germline J gene. The J gene is TRBJ1-1, the V gene TRBV29-1, with 7 bases matching TRBD1. J lost 1 base, V lost 2 bases, and 7 bases had no gene match. The CDR3 runs to 15 residues. Germline V gene sequence: CDR1 SQVTM, CDR2 ANQGSEA. CDR3 DNA, as far as it was read: TGCAGCGTTGAATTCAGTCACAGGGGGAACACTGAA. Translating it yields CSVEFSHRGNTE. The entire CDR3 protein reads CSVEFSHRGNTEAFF.

Concerning this clone: The read ends 3 residues shy of where the CDR3 ends; the end is completed using the germline J gene. The gene calls are TRBV10-3 and TRBJ1-1; D is ambiguous. The CDR3 is 13 amino acids. Germline V gene lookup returns CDR1 ENHRY and CDR2 SYGVKD. Trimming removed 6 bases at V and 1 base at J, with 9 bases between. The chain's CDR3 is CAISVGGNTEAFF. The sequenced part of the CDR3 DNA is TGTGCCATCAGCGTAGGCGGGAACACTGAA.

A note on this clone: The read halts 3 residues ahead of the CDR3 end, with the missing end drawn from the germline J gene. J is TRBJ2-7 and V is TRBV29-1; TRBD1 aligns across 9 bases. V was clipped by 4 bases and J by 6 bases; unmatched bases: 10. This CDR3 contains 14 residues. CDR1 is SQVTM, CDR2 ANQGSEA, per germline. The CDR3 loop reads CSVGLLDRGIEQYF. Incomplete CDR3 DNA: TGCAGCGTTGGATTACTGGACAGGGGTATCGAG.

As for this clone: Read data end 3 residues before the CDR3 end; the end is taken from the germline J gene. This rearrangement joins TRBV20-1 to TRBJ2-3, with TRBD1 matching 7 bases. From germline, CDR1 is DFQATT and CDR2 SNEGSKA (reference sequence). V shed 0 bases, J shed 2 bases, and the junction held 8 bases outside the gene matches. This CDR3 comprises 16 residues. The CDR3 bases that were read are TGCAGTGCTAGAGAGTCAAGGGGGCGAGTCACAGATACG. Translated, it gives CSARESRGRVTDT. The whole CDR3 region reads CSARESRGRVTDTQYF.

With respect to this clone: The read halts 3 residues ahead of the CDR3 end, with the missing end drawn from the germline J gene. The identical CDR3 is also encoded by other nucleotide sequences in the sample. The J gene is TRBJ2-1, the V gene TRBV6-2 or TRBV6-3, with 12 bases lining up with TRBD1. Trimming removed 2 bases from V and 6 bases from J; junction bases left unmatched: 8. This CDR3 has 17 amino acids. Germline V lookup: CDR1 MNHEY, CDR2 SVGEGT. CDR3 DNA (partial): TGTGCCAGCAGTTACGGGTCTTGGGGACAGGGGGCCAATGAG. This codes for CASSYGSWGQGANE. The whole CDR3 is CASSYGSWGQGANEQFF.

As concerns this clone: The CDR3 end falls 3 residues outside the read, so it is completed with the germline J gene. The chain uses TRBV2 and TRBJ1-2, with D hard to call. The CDR3 is 13 residues long. The V end was cut by 6 bases, the J end by 0 bases, with 8 bases between. The germline V gene encodes CDR1 SNHLY and CDR2 FYNNEI. Incomplete CDR3 DNA: TGTGCCAGCAGACAGACAACTAACTATGGC. Translation: CASRQTTNYG. In full, the CDR3 reads CASRQTTNYGYTF.

In regard to this clone: The read gets to within 3 residues of the CDR3 end, and the germline J gene fills in the rest. This rearrangement joins TRBV20-1 to TRBJ2-1, with TRBD2 identical over 12 bases. Per the germline V gene, CDR1 is DFQATT and CDR2 is SNEGSKA (reference sequence). V was pared by 5 bases and J by 7 bases, with 12 bases of the junction left unmatched. The CDR3 spans 16 residues. Partial CDR3 DNA: TGCAGTGCTCCAGCATGGAGGACTAGCGGGAAGAATGAG. Translated: CSAPAWRTSGKNE. The full-length CDR3 reads as CSAPAWRTSGKNEQFF.

Notes on this clone: The read finishes 3 residues shy of the CDR3 end, and the germline J gene is used to complete it. The gene calls are TRBV19 and TRBJ2-5, with D perhaps TRBD2 (6 bases). The CDR3 contains 16 residues. Germline CDR1 LNHDA, CDR2 SQIVND (reference sequence). The V gene lost 1 base and the J gene lost 1 base, with 13 bases spanning the gap. CDR3 DNA, as far as it was read: TGTGCCAGTAGTATAGTTGGGACTCCCCTCCAAGAGACC. Amino acids: CASSIVGTPLQET. The whole CDR3 region reads CASSIVGTPLQETQYF. Using reference TRBV19 and TRBJ2-5 for the parts outside the CDR3, the full variable domain is DGGITQSPKYLFRKEGQNVTLSCEQNLNHDAMYWYRQDPGQGLRLIYYSQIVNDFQKGDIAEGYSVSREKKESFPLTVTSAQKNPTAFYLCASSIVGTPLQETQYFGPGTRLLVL.

This clone shows up as medium-sized by frequency. The read stops 3 residues short of the end of the CDR3; the missing end is completed from the germline J gene. The gene calls are TRBV7-3 and TRBJ2-2; the match to TRBD2 covers 8 bases. Looked up from germline, CDR1 is SGHTA and CDR2 is FQGTGA. The CDR3 has 16 residues. The ends lost 0 bases at V and 2 bases at J; junction bases unmatched: 2. CDR3 residues: CASSLTTSGNTGELFF. The sequenced part of the CDR3 DNA is TGTGCCAGCAGCTTAACCACTAGCGGTAACACCGGGGAG.

About this clone: The DNA ends 3 residues before the CDR3 does, and the rest of the CDR3 is filled in from the germline J gene. The chain joins TRBV28 to TRBJ1-4; TRBD1 matches 7 bases. The CDR3 length is 15 residues. J lost 2 bases, V lost 5 bases, and 5 bases had no gene match. Germline V gene sequence: CDR1 MDHEN, CDR2 SYDVKM. The covered CDR3 bases are TGTGCCAGCAGTGGACCGGGACAGACTAATGAAAAA. It specifies CASSGPGQTNEK. In full, the CDR3 reads CASSGPGQTNEKLFF.

As for this clone: The CDR3 end falls 3 residues outside the read, so it is completed with the germline J gene. V usage is TRBV20-1 and J usage is TRBJ2-3, with 12 positions matching TRBD2. The CDR3 sequence is 17 residues long. V was clipped by 2 bases and J by 5 bases; unmatched bases: 11. Germline CDR1 is DFQATT and CDR2 is SNEGSKA (reference sequence). This CDR3 is CSARILAGGPGEDTQYF. The sequenced CDR3 bases are TGCAGTGCTAGAATTCTAGCGGGAGGGCCGGGTGAAGATACG.

In regard to this clone: The read ends 3 residues shy of where the CDR3 ends; the end is completed using the germline J gene. The chain uses TRBV29-1 and TRBJ2-1; D may be TRBD1 (6 bases). This CDR3 contains 15 residues. Trimming took 3 bases from V and 5 from J, leaving 17 bases between them. Germline V gene sequence: CDR1 SQVTM, CDR2 ANQGSEA. CDR3 region: CSVEAYLGANNEQFF. The sequenced CDR3 bases are TGCAGCGTTGAGGCCTACTTGGGGGCCAACAATGAG.

The covered CDR3 bases are TGTGCCATCAGCACAGGGGGTTCAACTAATGAAAAA. Translation gives CAISTGGSTNEK. The complete CDR3 sequence is CAISTGGSTNEKLFF. This chain connects TRBV10-3 to TRBJ1-4; 8 bases map to TRBD1. The CDR3 is cut off 3 residues early in the read; its end comes from the germline J gene. From germline, CDR1 is ENHRY and CDR2 SYGVKD. V lost 6 bases to trimming and J lost 0 bases; unmatched junction nucleotides: 3. The CDR3 length is 15 residues.

The CDR3 is CASSPRGSQVYEQYF. The DNA read from the CDR3 is TGTGCCAGTAGTCCCCGGGGGAGCCAGGTCTACGAG. The V gene is TRBV19, the J gene TRBJ2-7; D may be TRBD2 (6 bases). Read data end 3 residues before the CDR3 end; the end is taken from the germline J gene. Trimming took 5 bases from V and 3 from J, leaving 17 bases between them. CDR1 is LNHDA, CDR2 SQIVND, per germline (reference sequence). The CDR3 contains 15 residues.

The CDR3 reads CASSLGLAGYNEQFF. The DNA read from the CDR3 is TGCGCCAGCAGCTTGGGACTAGCGGGATACAATGAG. The chain links TRBV5-1 to TRBJ2-1, with 11 nucleotides matching TRBD2. The sequenced fragment ends 3 residues before the CDR3 boundary, so the rest is inferred from the germline J gene. After removal of 0 bases from V and 4 bases from J, the junction contained 0 bases not matched to a gene. CDR3 length equals 15 residues. Germline V gene data show CDR1 as SGHRS and CDR2 as YFSETQ.

With respect to this clone: The read gets to within 3 residues of the CDR3 end, and the germline J gene fills in the rest. The V call is TRBV18, the J call TRBJ2-7; TRBD2 agrees at 7 bases. The CDR3 runs to 15 residues. CDR1 KGHSH and CDR2 LQKENI come from the germline V gene. V lost 3 bases, J lost 2 bases, and 7 bases stayed unmatched. The CDR3 reads CASSPLLAEPYEQYF. The part of the CDR3 DNA that was read is TGTGCCAGCTCACCCCTCCTAGCGGAACCCTACGAG.

To note about this clone: The read comes to an end 3 residues before the CDR3 does, leaving the germline J gene to fill in the end. The chain couples TRBV5-1 to TRBJ2-3; 9 bases fit TRBD2. V trimming: 5 bases; J trimming: 0 bases; junction bases outside the gene matches: 10. CDR1 is SGHRS, CDR2 YFSETQ, per germline. The CDR3 runs to 17 residues. The sequenced part of the CDR3 DNA is TGCGCCAGCAGAATGGGCGGGAGGGCCGATAGCACAGATACG. Translated, it gives CASRMGGRADSTDT. The full-length CDR3 reads as CASRMGGRADSTDTQYF.